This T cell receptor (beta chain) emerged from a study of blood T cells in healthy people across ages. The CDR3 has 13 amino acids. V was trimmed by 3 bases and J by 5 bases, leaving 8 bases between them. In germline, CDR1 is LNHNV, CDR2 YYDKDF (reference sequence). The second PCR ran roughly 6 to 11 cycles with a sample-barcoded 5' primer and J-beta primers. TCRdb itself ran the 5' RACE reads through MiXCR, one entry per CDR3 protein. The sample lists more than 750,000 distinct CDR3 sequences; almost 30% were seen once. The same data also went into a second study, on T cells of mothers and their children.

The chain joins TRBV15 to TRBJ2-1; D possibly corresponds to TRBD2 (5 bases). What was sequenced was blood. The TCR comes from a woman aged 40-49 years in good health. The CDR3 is CATSRRVDNEQFF. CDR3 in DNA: TGTGCCACCAGCAGGAGGGTGGACAATGAGCAGTTCTTC.